This is a list of T cell receptor beta chains from one sample in a study of regulatory T cells in long-lasting Graves disease. TCRdb redid the calling of the multiplex PCR reads with MiXCR, one entry per CDR3 protein. The table records about 240,000 distinct CDR3 sequences, over 20% of them present only once. The sequencing here drew on peripheral blood mononuclear cells (PBMCs), taken at new diagnosis, from a patient treated with antithyroid drugs. All receptors come from a female donor with Graves disease. The CDR3 runs from the conserved cysteine through the conserved F or W. Where a row states a size, it is once, few, many or the class of an expanded clone; other rows omit it.

many | TRBV7-2 | CASSLVASGSSETQYF
many | TRBV20-1 | CSARVGGYNYGYTF
many | TRBV20-1 | CSARDNRRQETQYF
many | TRBV6-2/TRBV6-3 | CASSYLGDDSYEQYF
many | TRBV7-2 | CASSFQTGGYYEQYF
many | TRBV19 | CASSPGQDGEKLFF
few | TRBV3-1 | CASSRDLRDRGRGTQYF
many | TRBV9 | CASSSLVGTGTDEQFF
many | TRBV7-2 | CASSPQTGMIDTQYF
many | TRBV29-1 | CSAVGGTGYNEQFF
few | TRBV5-8 | CASSPGTGTIVAGELFF
few | TRBV7-2 | CASSLVAGGPGELFF
many | TRBV11-1 | CASSSRFEFYGYTF
many | TRBV5-1 | CASSPTPGLADYNEQFF
many | TRBV5-5 | CASSLAQVGGQNYGYTF
NA | TRBV28 | CASTSTGDNPYEQYF
many | TRBV6-2/TRBV6-3 | CASSYGGASGRTGELFF
many | TRBV7-2 | CASSSMGGSGYAF
many | TRBV12-3/TRBV12-4 | CASSPERVSAGELFF
NA | TRBV5-1 | CASSLIGNQPQHF
many | TRBV20-1 | CSARSGGYGYTF
NA | TRBV29-1 | CSVSGHYNEKLFF
many | TRBV5-1 | CASSLGSGTNTEAFF
NA | TRBV6-1 | CACTETGRGTQYF